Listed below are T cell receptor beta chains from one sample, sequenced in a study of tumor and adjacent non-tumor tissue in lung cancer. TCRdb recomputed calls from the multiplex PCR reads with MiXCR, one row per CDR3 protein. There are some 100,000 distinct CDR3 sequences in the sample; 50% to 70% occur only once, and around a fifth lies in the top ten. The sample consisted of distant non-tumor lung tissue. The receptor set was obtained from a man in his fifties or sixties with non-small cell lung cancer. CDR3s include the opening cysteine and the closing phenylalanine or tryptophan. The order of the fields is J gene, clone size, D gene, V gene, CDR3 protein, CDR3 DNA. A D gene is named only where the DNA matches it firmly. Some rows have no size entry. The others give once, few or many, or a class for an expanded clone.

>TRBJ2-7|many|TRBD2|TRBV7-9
CASSLSGGIHPYEQYF
TGTGCCAGCAGCCTAAGCGGGGGAATCCATCCCTACGAGCAGTACTTC
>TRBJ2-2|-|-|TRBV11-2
CASRGAWFDGELFF
TGTGCCAGCCGGGGGGCCTGGTTTGACGGGGAGCTGTTTTTT
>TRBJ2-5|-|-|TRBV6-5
CASSYSVNVETQYF
TGTGCCAGCAGCTACTCGGTCAACGTGGAGACCCAGTACTTC
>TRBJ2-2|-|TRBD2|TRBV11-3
CTSSPIHYSGANTGKLFF
TGTACCAGCAGCCCCATTCACTATAGCGGGGCGAACACCGGGAAGCTGTTTTTT
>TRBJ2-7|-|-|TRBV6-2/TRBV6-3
CANRTGLLQYF
TGTGCCAACAGGACGGGGCTCTTGCAGTACTTC
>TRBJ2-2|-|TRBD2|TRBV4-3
CPSSQDRASGTGELFF
TGCCCCAGCAGCCAAGATCGGGCTAGCGGCACCGGGGAGCTGTTCTTT
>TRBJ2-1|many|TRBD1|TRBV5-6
CASSLAGTAHSEQFF
TGTGCCAGCAGCTTGGCAGGGACAGCACACAGTGAGCAGTTCTTC
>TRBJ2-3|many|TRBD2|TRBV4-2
CASSRLAGGTDTQYF
TGTGCCAGCAGCCGTCTAGCGGGGGGCACAGATACGCAGTATTTT
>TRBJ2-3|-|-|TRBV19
CASSQLGDRRQVTHTDTQYF
TGTGCCAGTAGTCAACTCGGCGACAGGAGGCAAGTCACACACACAGATACGCAGTATTTT
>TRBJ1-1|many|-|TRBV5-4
CASSPGLNTEAFF
TGTGCCAGCAGTCCCGGCCTGAACACTGAAGCTTTCTTT
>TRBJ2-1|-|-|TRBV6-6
CTSSSSGARSNEQFF
TGTACCAGCAGTTCATCGGGAGCACGAAGCAATGAGCAGTTCTTC
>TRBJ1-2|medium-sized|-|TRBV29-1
CSVESQATYYGYTF
TGCAGCGTTGAATCTCAGGCAACCTACTATGGCTACACCTTC
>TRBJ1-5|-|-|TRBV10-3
CAISESRQSNQHQHF
TGTGCCATCAGCGAGTCGAGGCAGAGCAATCAGCACCAGCATTTT
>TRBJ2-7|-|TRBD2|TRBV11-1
CASSSRTSGTYKQYF
TGCGCCAGCAGCTCGAGGACTAGCGGGACCTACAAGCAGTACTTC
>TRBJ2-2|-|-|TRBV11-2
CAGSPQGTYNTGELFF
TGTGCCGGCAGCCCCCAAGGGACATACAACACCGGGGAACTGTTTTTT
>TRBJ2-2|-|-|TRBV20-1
CSARDLVNSGELFF
TGCAGTGCTAGAGATTTGGTGAACAGCGGGGAGCTGTTTTTT
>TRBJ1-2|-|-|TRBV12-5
CASGLDQGIYGYTF
TGTGCGAGTGGTTTAGACCAGGGGATCTATGGCTACACCTTC
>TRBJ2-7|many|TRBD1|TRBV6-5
CASSTLTGTGLDF
TGTGCCAGCAGTACCCTAACCGGGACAGGGTTGGACTTC
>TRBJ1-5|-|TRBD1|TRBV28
CASSFPGQGVNQPQHF
TGTGCCAGCAGTTTCCCAGGACAGGGGGTTAATCAGCCCCAGCATTTT
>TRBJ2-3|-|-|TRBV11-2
CAISLLSLITDTQYF
TGTGCCATCAGCTTACTATCCCTCATCACAGATACGCAGTATTTT
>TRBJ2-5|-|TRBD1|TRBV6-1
CVSNVGQQEMTQYF
TGTGTCAGCAATGTGGGACAGCAAGAGATGACCCAGTACTTC
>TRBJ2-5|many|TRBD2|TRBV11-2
CASSLAAGGIRETQYF
TGTGCCAGCAGCTTAGCGGCGGGGGGGATCAGAGAGACCCAGTACTTC